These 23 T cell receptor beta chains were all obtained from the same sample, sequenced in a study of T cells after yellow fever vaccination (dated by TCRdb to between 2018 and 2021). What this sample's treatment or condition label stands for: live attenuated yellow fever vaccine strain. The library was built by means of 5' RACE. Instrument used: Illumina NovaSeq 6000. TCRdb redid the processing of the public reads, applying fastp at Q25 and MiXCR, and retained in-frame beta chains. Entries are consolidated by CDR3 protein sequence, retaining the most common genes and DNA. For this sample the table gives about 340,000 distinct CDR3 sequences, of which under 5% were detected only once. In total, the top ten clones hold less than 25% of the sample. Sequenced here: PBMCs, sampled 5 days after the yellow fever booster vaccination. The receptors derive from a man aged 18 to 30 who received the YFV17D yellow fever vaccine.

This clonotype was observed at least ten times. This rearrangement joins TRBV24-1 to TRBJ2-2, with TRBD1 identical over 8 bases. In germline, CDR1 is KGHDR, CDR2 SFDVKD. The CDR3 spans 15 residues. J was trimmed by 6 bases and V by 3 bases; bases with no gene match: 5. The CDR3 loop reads CATSDPGGAAGELFF. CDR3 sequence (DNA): TGTGCCACCAGTGATCCAGGGGGCGCCGCCGGGGAGCTGTTTTTT.

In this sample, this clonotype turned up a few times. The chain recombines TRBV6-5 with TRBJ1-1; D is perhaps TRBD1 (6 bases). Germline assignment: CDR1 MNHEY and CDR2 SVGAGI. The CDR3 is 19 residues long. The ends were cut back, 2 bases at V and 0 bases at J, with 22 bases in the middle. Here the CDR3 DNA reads TGTGCCAGCAGTTACCTTACCCCCGGACAGACAGAAATGAACACTGAAGCTTTCTTT. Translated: CASSYLTPGQTEMNTEAFF.

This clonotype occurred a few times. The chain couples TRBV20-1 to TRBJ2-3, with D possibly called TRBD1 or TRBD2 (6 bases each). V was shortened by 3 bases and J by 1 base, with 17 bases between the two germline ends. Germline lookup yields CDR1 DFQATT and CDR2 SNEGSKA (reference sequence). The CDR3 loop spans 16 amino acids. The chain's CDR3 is CSASGTTGARTDTQYF. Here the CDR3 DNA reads TGCAGTGCTAGCGGGACCACGGGGGCCCGCACAGATACGCAGTATTTT.

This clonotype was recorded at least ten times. The CDR3 DNA follows: TGTGCCAGCAGCTTAGAAGGACAGGGGGATGAAAAACTGTTTTTT. Amino acid sequence: CASSLEGQGDEKLFF. The V and J genes are TRBV7-6 and TRBJ1-4, with 10 bases matching TRBD1. Per germline, CDR1 SGHVS and CDR2 FNYEAQ. The junction had 2 bases not matched to a gene; V was cut back by 1 base and J by 6 bases. This CDR3 is built from 15 residues. The full variable domain, with the rest looked up from reference TRBV7-6 and TRBJ1-4, is GAGVSQSPRYKVTKRGQDVALRCDPISGHVSLYWYRQALGQGPEFLTYFNYEAQQDKSGLPNDRFSAERPEGSISTLTIQRTEQRDSAMYRCASSLEGQGDEKLFFGSGTQLSVL.

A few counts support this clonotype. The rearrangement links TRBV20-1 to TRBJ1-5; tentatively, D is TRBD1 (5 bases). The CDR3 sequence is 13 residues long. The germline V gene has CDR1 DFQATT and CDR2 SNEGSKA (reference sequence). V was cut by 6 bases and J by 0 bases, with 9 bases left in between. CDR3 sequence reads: CSAQTDSNQPQHF. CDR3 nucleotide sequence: TGCAGTGCACAGACAGATAGCAATCAGCCCCAGCATTTT.

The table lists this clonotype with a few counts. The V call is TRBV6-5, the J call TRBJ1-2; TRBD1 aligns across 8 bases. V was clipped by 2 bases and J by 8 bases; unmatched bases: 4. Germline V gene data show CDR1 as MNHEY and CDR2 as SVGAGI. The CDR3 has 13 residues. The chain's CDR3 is CASSYRGQGGYTF. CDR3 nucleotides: TGTGCCAGCAGTTACCGAGGACAGGGAGGCTACACCTTC.

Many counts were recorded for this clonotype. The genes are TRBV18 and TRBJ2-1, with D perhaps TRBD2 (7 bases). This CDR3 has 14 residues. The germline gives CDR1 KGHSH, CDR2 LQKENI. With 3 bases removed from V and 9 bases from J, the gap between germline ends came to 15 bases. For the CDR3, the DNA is TGTGCCAGCTCACCGGGGGGGGCCTTTGGTGAGCAGTTCTTC. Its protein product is CASSPGGAFGEQFF.

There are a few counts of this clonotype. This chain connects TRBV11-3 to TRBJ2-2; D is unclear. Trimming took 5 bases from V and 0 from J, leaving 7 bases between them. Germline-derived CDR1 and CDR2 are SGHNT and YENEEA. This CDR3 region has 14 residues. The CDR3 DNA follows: TGTGCCAGCAGCGCGGCCCCGAACACCGGGGAGCTGTTTTTT. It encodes CASSAAPNTGELFF.

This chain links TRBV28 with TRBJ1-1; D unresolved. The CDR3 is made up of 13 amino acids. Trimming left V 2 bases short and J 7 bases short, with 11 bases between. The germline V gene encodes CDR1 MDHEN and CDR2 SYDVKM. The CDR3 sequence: CASSLTRKGEAFF. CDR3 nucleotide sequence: TGTGCCAGCAGTTTAACCAGAAAGGGTGAAGCTTTCTTT.

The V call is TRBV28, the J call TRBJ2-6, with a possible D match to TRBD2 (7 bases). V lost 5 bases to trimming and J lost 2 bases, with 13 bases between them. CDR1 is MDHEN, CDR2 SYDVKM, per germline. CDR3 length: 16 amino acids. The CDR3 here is CASSPTGGTGANVLTF. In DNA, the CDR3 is TGTGCCAGCAGTCCCACGGGGGGCACTGGGGCCAACGTCCTGACTTTC.

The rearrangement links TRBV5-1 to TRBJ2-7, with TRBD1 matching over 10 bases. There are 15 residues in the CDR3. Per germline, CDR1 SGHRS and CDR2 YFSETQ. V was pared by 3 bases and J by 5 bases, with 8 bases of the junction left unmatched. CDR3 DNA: TGCGCCAGCAGCTCCCCTGGACAGGGGGGGGACGAGCAGTACTTC. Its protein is CASSSPGQGGDEQYF.

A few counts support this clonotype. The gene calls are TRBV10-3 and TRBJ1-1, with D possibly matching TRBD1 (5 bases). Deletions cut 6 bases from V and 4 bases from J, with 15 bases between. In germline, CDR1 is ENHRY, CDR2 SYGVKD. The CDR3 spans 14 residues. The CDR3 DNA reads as TGTGCCATCAGAGCCGGGGCGGTTGGCACTGAAGCTTTCTTT. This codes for CAIRAGAVGTEAFF.

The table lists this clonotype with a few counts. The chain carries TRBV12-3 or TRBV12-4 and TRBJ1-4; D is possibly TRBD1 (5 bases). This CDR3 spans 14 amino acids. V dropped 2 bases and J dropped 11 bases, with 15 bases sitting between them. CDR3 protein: CASSLRDESLKLFF. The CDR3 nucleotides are TGTGCCAGCAGTTTAAGGGACGAATCCCTGAAACTGTTTTTT.

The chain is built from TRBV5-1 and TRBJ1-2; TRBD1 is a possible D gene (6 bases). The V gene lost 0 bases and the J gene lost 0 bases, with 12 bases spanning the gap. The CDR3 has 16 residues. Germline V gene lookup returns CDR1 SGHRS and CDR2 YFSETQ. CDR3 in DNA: TGCGCCAGCAGCTTGGTGGCAGGGGAGCCTAACTATGGCTACACCTTC. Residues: CASSLVAGEPNYGYTF. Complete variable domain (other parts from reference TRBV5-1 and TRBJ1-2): KAGVTQTPRYLIKTRGQQVTLSCSPISGHRSVSWYQQTPGQGLQFLFEYFSETQRNKGNFPGRFSGRQFSNSRSEMNVSTLELGDSALYLCASSLVAGEPNYGYTFGSGTRLTVV.

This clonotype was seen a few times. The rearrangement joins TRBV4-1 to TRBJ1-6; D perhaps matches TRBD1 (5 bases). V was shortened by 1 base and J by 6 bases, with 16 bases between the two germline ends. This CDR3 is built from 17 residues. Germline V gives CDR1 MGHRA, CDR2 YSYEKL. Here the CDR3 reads CASSQVLRGARNSPLHF. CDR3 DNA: TGCGCCAGCAGCCAAGTATTGAGAGGGGCTCGTAATTCACCCCTCCACTTT.

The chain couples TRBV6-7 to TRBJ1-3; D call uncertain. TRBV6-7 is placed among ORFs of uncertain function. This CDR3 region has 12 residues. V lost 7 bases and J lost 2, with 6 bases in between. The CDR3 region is CASTRPGNTIYF. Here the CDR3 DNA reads TGTGCCAGCACTCGGCCTGGAAACACCATATATTTT.

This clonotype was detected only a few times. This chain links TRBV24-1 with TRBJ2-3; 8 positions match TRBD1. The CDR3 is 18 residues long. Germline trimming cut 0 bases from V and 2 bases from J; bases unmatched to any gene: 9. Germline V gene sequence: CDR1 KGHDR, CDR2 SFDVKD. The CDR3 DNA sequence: TGTGCCACCAGTGATTTGAGTTCCGGGACAGGAGACACAGATACGCAGTATTTT. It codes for CATSDLSSGTGDTDTQYF.

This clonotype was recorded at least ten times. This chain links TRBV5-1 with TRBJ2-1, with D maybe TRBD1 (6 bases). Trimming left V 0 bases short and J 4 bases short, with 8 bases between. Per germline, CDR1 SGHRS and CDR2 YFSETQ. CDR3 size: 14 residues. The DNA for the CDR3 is TGCGCCAGCAGCTTGGGCGACAGGTACAATGAGCAGTTCTTC. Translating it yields CASSLGDRYNEQFF. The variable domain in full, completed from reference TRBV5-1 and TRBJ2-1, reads KAGVTQTPRYLIKTRGQQVTLSCSPISGHRSVSWYQQTPGQGLQFLFEYFSETQRNKGNFPGRFSGRQFSNSRSEMNVSTLELGDSALYLCASSLGDRYNEQFFGPGTRLTVL.

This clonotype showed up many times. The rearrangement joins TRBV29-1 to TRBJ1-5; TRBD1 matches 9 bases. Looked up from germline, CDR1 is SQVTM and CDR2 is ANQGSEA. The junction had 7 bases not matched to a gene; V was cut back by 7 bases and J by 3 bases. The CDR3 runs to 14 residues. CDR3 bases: TGCAGCGCCCGACAGGGGGGAGACAATCAGCCCCAGCATTTT. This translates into CSARQGGDNQPQHF.

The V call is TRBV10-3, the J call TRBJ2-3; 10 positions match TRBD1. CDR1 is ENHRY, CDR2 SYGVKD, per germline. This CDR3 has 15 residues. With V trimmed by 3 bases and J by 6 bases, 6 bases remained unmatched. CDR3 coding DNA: TGTGCCATCAGTGATCGGACAGGGGGGTGGGATACGCAGTATTTT. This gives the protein CAISDRTGGWDTQYF.

The DNA of the CDR3 is TGTGCCAGCAGCCCCCTACTAGCGGGGTTCGGCACAGATACGCAGTATTTT. This encodes CASSPLLAGFGTDTQYF. The J gene is TRBJ2-3, the V gene TRBV28; 10 bases are shared with TRBD2. The CDR3 extends over 17 amino acids. V was pared by 6 bases and J by 1 base, with 10 bases of the junction left unmatched. CDR1 is MDHEN and CDR2 is SYDVKM in the germline V gene. Together with reference TRBV28 and TRBJ2-3, the CDR3 gives the full variable domain: DVKVTQSSRYLVKRTGEKVFLECVQDMDHENMFWYRQDPGLGLRLIYFSYDVKMKEKGDIPEGYSVSREKKERFSLILESASTNQTSMYLCASSPLLAGFGTDTQYFGPGTRLTVL.

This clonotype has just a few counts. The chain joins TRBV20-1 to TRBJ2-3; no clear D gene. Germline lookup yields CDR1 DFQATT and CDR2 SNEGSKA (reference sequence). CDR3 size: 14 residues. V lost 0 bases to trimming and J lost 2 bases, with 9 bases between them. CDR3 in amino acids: CSARDWWNTDTQYF. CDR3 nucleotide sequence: TGCAGTGCTAGAGATTGGTGGAACACAGATACGCAGTATTTT.

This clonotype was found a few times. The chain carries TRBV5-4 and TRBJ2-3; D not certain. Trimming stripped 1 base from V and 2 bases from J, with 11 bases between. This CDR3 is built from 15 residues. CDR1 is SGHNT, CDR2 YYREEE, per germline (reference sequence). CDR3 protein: CASSLNYQNTDTQYF. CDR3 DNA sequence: TGTGCCAGCAGCTTGAATTACCAGAACACAGATACGCAGTATTTT.